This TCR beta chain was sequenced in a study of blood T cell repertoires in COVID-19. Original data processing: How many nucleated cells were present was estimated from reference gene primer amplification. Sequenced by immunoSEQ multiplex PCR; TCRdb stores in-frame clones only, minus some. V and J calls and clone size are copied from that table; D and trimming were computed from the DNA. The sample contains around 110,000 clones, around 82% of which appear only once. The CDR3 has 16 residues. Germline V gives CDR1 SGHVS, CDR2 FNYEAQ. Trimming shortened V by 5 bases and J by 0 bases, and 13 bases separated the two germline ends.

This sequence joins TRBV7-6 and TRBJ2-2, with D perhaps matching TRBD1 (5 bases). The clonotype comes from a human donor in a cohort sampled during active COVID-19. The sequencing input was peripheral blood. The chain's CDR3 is CASSPEAGSNTGELFF. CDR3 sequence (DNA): TGTGCCAGCAGCCCAGAGGCAGGGTCGAACACCGGGGAGCTGTTTTTT. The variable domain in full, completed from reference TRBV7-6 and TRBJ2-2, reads GAGVSQSPRYKVTKRGQDVALRCDPISGHVSLYWYRQALGQGPEFLTYFNYEAQQDKSGLPNDRFSAERPEGSISTLTIQRTEQRDSAMYRCASSPEAGSNTGELFFGEGSRLTVL.